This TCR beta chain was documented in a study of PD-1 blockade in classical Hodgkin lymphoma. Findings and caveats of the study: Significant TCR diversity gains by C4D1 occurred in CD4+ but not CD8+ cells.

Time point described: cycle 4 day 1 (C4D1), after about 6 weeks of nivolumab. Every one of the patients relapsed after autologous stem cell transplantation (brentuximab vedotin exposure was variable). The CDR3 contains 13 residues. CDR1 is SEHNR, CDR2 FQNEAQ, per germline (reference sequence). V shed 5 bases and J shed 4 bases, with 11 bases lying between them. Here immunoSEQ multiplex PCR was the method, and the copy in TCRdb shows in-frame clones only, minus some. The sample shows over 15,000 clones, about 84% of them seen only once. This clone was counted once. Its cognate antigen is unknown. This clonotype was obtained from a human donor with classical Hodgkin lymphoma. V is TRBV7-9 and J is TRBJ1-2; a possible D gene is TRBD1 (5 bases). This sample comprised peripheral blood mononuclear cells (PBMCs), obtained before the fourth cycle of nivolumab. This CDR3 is CASSIRGSYGYTF. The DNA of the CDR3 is TGTGCCAGCAGCATAAGGGGTAGCTATGGCTACACCTTC.